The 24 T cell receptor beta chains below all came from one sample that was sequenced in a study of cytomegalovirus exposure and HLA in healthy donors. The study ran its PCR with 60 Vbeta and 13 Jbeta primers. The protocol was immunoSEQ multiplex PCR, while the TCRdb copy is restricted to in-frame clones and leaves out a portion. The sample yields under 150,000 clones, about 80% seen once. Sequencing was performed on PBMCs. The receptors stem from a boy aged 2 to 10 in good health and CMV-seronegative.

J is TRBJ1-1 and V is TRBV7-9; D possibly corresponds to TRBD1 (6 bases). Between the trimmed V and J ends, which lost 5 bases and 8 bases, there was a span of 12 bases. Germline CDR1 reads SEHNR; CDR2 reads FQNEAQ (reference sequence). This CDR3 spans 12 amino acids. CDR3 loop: CASSLAQGEAFF. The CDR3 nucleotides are TGTGCCAGCAGCCTTGCACAGGGAGAAGCTTTCTTT.

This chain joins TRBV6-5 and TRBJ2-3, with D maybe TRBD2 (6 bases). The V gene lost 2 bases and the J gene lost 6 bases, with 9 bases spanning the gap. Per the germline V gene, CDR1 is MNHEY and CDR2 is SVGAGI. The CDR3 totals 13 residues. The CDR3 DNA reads TGTGCCAGCAGTTACCCGGGACTTGATACGCAGTATTTT. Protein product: CASSYPGLDTQYF.

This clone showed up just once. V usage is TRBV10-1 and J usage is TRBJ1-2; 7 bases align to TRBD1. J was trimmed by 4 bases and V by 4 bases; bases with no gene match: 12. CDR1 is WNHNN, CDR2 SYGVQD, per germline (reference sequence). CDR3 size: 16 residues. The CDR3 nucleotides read TGCGCCAGCAGTGGCCCCGGACAGGTGGGACTCTATGGCTACACCTTC. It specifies CASSGPGQVGLYGYTF.

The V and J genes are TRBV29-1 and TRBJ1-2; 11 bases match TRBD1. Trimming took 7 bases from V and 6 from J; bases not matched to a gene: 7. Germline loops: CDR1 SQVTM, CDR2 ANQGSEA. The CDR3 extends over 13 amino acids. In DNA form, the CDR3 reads TGCAGCGCTCTTCCGGGACAGGGGGATGGCTACACCTTC. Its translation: CSALPGQGDGYTF. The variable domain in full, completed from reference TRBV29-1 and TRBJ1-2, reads SAVISQKPSRDICQRGTSLTIQCQVDSQVTMMFWYRQQPGQSLTLIATANQGSEATYESGFVIDKFPISRPNLTFSTLTVSNMSPEDSSIYLCSALPGQGDGYTFGSGTRLTVV.

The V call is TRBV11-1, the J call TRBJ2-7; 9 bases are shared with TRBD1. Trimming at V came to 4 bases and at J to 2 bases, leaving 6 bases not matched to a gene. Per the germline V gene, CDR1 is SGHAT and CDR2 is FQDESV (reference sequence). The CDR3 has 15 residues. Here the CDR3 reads CASSYGQGPTYEQYV. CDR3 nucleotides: TGTGCCAGCAGCTACGGACAGGGGCCGACCTACGAGCAGTACGTC.

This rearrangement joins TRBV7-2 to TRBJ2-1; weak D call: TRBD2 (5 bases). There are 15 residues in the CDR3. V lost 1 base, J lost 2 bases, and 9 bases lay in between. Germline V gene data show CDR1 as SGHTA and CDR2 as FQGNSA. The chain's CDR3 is CASSLVGGPYNEQFF. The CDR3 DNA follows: TGTGCCAGCAGCTTAGTTGGCGGGCCCTACAATGAGCAGTTCTTC.

Written as DNA, the CDR3 is TGTGCCAGCAGCTTAAGGCTAGCGGGAGGAGAGACCCAGTACTTC. Its translation: CASSLRLAGGETQYF. V and J are TRBV7-9 and TRBJ2-5; TRBD2 aligns across 11 bases. The germline V gene has CDR1 SEHNR and CDR2 FQNEAQ (reference sequence). The CDR3 is made up of 15 amino acids. The V and J ends lost 2 bases and 4 bases, in that order; junction bases with no gene match: 3.

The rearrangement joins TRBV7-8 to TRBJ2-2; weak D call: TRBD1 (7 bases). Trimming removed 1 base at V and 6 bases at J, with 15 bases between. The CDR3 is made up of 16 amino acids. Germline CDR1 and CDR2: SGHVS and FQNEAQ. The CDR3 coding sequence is TGTGCCAGCAGCTTAGGGCCGGCAGGGGGGTCCGGGGAGCTGTTTTTT. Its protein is CASSLGPAGGSGELFF.

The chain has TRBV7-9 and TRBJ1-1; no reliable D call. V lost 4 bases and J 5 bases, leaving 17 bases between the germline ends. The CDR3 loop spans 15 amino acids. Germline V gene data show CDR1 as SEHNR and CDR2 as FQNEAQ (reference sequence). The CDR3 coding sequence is TGTGCCAGCAGCTCCCGGGCCAGCGGGCTTACTGAAGCTTTCTTT. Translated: CASSSRASGLTEAFF.

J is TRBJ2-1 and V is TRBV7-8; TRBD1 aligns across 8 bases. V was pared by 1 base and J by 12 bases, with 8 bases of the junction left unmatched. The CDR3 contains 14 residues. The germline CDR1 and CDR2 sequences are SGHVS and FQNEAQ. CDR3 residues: CASSLGGDRIWQFF. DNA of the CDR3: TGTGCCAGCAGCTTAGGTGGGGACAGGATTTGGCAGTTCTTC. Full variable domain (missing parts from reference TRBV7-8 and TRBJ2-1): GAGVSQSPRYKVAKRGQDVALRCDPISGHVSLFWYQQALGQGPEFLTYFQNEAQLDKSGLPSDRFFAERPEGSVSTLKIQRTQQEDSAVYLCASSLGGDRIWQFFGPGTRLTVL.

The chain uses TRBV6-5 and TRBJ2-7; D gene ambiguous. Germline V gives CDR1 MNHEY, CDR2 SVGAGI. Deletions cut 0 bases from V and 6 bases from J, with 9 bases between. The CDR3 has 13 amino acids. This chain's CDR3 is CASSYSPGSEQYF. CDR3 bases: TGTGCCAGCAGTTACTCCCCGGGTAGCGAGCAGTACTTC.

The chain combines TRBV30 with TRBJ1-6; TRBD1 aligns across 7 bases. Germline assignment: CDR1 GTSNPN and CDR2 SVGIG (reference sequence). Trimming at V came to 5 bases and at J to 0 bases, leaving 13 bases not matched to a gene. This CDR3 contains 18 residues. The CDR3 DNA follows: TGTGCCTGGCGCGGACAGGCCATGTTTAGCTCCTATAATTCACCCCTCCACTTT. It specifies CAWRGQAMFSSYNSPLHF.

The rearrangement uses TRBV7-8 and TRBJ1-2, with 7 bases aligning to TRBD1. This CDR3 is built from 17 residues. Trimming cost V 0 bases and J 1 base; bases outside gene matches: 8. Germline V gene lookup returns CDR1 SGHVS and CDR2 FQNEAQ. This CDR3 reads CASSLATGRTFNYGYTF. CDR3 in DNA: TGTGCCAGCAGCTTAGCGACAGGGCGAACCTTTAACTATGGCTACACCTTC. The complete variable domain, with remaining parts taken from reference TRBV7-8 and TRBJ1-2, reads GAGVSQSPRYKVAKRGQDVALRCDPISGHVSLFWYQQALGQGPEFLTYFQNEAQLDKSGLPSDRFFAERPEGSVSTLKIQRTQQEDSAVYLCASSLATGRTFNYGYTFGSGTRLTVV.

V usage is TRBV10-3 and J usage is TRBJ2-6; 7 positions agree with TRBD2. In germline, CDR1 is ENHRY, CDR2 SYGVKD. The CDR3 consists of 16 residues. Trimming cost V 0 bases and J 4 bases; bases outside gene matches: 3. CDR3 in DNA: TGTGCCATCAGTGAGTCGGGAGGGCGCGGGGCCAACGTCCTGACTTTC. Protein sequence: CAISESGGRGANVLTF.

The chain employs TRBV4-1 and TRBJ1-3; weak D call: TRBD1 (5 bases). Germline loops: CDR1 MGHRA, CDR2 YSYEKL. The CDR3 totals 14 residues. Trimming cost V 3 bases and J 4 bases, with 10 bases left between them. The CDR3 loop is CASSQGLTGNTIYF. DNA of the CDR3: TGCGCCAGCAGCCAGGGACTTACGGGAAACACCATATATTTT.

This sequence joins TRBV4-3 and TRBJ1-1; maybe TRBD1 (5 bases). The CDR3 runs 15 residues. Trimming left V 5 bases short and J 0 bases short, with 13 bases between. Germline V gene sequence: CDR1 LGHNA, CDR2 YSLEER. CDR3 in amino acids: CASSGDSWVNTEAFF. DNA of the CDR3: TGCGCCAGCAGCGGAGACAGTTGGGTGAACACTGAAGCTTTCTTT.

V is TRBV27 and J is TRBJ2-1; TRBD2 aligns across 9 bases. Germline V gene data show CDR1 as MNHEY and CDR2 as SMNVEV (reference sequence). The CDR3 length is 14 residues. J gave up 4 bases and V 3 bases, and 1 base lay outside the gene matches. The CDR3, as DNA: TGTGCCAGCAGTTTTACTAGCGGGTACAATGAGCAGTTCTTC. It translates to CASSFTSGYNEQFF.

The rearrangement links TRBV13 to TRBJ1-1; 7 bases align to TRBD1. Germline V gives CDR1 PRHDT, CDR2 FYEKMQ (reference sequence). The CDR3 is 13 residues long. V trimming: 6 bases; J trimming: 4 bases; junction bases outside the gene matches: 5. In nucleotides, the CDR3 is TGTGCCAGCAGACAGGGGTGGGGCACTGAAGCTTTCTTT. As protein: CASRQGWGTEAFF.

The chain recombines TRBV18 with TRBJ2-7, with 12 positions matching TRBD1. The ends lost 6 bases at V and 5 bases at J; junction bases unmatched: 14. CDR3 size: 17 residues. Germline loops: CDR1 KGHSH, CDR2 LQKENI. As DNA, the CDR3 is TGTGCCAGCTCCCCGCCCTGGGGGACAGGGGGCGCCGACGAGCAGTACGTC. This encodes CASSPPWGTGGADEQYV.

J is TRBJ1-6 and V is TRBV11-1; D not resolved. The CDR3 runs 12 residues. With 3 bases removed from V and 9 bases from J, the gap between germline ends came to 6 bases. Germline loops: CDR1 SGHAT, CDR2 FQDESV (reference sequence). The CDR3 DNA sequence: TGTGCCAGCAGCTTTCCAGGTTCACCCCTCCACTTT. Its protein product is CASSFPGSPLHF. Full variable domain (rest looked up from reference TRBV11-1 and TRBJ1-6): EAEVAQSPRYKITEKSQAVAFWCDPISGHATLYWYRQILGQGPELLVQFQDESVVDDSQLPKDRFSAERLKGVDSTLKIQPAELGDSAMYLCASSFPGSPLHFGNGTRLTVT.

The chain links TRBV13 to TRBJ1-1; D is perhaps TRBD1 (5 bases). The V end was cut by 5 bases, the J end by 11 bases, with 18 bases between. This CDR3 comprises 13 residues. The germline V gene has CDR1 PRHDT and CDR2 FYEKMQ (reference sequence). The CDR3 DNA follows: TGTGCCAGCAGCACCGGGGAGGGGCCGGGTGCTTTCTTT. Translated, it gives CASSTGEGPGAFF.

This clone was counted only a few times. The CDR3 reads CASTMSRAGDTQYF. The CDR3 region has the DNA TGTGCCAGCACCATGTCGAGGGCTGGAGATACGCAGTATTTT. This chain uses TRBV7-2 with TRBJ2-3; the D gene is possibly TRBD2 (5 bases). CDR3 length: 14 residues. V lost 7 bases to trimming and J lost 5 bases, with 16 bases between them. Germline assignment: CDR1 SGHTA and CDR2 FQGNSA.

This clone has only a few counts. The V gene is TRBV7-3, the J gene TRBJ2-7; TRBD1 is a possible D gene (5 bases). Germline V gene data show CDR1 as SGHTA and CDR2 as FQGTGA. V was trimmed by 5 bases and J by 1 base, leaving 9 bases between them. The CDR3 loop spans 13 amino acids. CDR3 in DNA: TGTGCCAGCAGCAGAGACAGTTCCTACGAGCAGTACTTC. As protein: CASSRDSSYEQYF.

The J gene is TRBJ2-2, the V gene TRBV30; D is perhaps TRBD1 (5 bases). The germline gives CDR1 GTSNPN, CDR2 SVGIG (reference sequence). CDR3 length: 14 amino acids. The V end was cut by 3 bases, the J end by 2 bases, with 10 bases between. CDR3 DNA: TGTGCCTGGAGGGAGACAGTCAACACCGGGGAGCTGTTTTTT. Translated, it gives CAWRETVNTGELFF. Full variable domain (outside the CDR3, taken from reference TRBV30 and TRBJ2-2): SQTIHQWPATLVQPVGSPLSLECTVEGTSNPNLYWYRQAAGRGLQLLFYSVGIGQISSEVPQNLSASRPQDRQFILSSKKLLLSDSGFYLCAWRETVNTGELFFGEGSRLTVL.